The T cell receptor beta chain described here comes from a study of blood T cell repertoires in COVID-19. Cohort 3 donors counted as recovered after two negative PCRs, clearance, or resolved symptoms. The CDR3 is 11 residues long. Germline CDR1 and CDR2: LNHDA and SQIVND (reference sequence). Trimming cost V 3 bases and J 8 bases, with 5 bases left between them. Only a few counts were recorded for this clone. Repertoires were generated with immunoSEQ multiplex PCR, while TCRdb's copy carries only in-frame clones and drops some. The sample records about 180,000 clones, approximately 85% being singletons.

The chain carries TRBV19 and TRBJ1-5; D remains ambiguous. Specimen: PBMCs or T cells enriched from blood (not recorded which). The source of this sequence is a man aged 35 to 55 who had recovered from COVID-19. For the CDR3, the DNA is TGTGCCAGTAGTATGGGCGAGCCCCAGCATTTT. Amino acid sequence: CASSMGEPQHF.